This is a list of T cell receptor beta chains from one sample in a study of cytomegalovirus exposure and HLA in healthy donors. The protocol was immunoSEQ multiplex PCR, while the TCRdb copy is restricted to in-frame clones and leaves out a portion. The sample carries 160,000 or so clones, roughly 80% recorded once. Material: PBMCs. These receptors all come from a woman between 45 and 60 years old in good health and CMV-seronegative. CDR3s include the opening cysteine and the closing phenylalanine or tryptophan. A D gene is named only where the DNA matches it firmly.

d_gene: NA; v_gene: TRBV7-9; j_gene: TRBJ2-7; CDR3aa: CASSLGASVDEQYF
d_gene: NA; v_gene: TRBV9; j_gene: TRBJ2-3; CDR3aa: CASSPQAGPDTQYF
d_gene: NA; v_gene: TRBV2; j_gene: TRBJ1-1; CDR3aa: CASNVGGPEAFF
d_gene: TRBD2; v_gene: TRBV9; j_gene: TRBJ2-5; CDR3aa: CASSVGLAGGGQETQYF
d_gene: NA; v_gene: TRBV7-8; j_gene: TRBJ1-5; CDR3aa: CASSLARDTDQPQHF
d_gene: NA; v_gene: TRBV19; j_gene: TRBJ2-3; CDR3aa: CASSPGVHTDTQYF
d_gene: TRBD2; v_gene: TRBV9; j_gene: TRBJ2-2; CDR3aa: CASSVLAGGGELFF
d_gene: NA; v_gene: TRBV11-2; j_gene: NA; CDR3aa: CASSNLNRVQYEQYF
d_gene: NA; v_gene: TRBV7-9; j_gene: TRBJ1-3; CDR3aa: CASSLDVGAAGNTIYF
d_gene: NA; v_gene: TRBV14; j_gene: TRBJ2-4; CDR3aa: CASSQGAGIQYF
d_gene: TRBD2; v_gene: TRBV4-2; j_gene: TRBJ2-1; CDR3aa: CASSQDSPGGGEQFF
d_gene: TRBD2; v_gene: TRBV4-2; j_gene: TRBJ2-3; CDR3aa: CASSQGTSGKVSTDTQYF
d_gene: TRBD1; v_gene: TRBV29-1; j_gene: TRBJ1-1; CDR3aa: CSVVGQGSSTEAFF
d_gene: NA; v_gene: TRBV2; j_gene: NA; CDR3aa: CAVQMWGDDPYEQYF
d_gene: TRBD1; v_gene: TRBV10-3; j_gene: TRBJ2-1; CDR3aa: CAISESISRSETGDPYNEQFF
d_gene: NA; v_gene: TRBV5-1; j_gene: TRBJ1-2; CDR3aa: CASSPWGEDGYTF
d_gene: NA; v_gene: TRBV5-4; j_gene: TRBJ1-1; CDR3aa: CASSLYGSTTEAFF